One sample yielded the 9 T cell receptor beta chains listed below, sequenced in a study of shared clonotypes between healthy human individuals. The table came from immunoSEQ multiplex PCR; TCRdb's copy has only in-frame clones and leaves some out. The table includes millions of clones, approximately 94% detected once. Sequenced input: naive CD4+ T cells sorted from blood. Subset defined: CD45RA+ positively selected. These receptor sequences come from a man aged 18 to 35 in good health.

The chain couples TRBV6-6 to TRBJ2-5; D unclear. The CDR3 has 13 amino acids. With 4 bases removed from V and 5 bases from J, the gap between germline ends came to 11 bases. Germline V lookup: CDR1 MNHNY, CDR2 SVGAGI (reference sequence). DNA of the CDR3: TGTGCCAGCAGTTTTAGATATTTGGAGACCCAGTACTTC. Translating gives CASSFRYLETQYF.

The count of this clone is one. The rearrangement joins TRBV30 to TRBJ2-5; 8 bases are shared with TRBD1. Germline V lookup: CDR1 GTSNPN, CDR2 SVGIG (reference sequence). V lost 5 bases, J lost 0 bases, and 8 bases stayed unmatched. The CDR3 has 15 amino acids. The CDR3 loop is CAWGIGQGHQETQYF. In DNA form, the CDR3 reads TGTGCCTGGGGGATAGGACAGGGACACCAAGAGACCCAGTACTTC.

This chain's CDR3 is CASSVRAGGTEAFF. The DNA of the CDR3 is TGTGCCAGCAGCGTGCGGGCCGGGGGAACTGAAGCTTTCTTT. The chain couples TRBV6-1 to TRBJ1-1; a possible D gene is TRBD1 (5 bases). Germline loops: CDR1 MNHNS, CDR2 SASEGT. The CDR3 spans 14 residues. The germline V and J ends were trimmed by 6 bases and 5 bases, with 16 bases remaining between them.

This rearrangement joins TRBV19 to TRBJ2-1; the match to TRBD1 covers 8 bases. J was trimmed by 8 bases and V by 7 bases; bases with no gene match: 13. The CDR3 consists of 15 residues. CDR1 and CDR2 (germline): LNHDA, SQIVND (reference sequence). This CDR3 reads CASNDWPGGVDEQFF. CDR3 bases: TGTGCCAGTAACGACTGGCCAGGGGGCGTAGATGAGCAGTTCTTC.

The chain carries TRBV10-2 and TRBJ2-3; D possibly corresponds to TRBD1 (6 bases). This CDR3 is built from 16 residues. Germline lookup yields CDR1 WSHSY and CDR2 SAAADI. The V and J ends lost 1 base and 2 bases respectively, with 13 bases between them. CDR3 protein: CASSELSGVFTDTQYF. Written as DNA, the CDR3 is TGCGCCAGCAGTGAGTTATCAGGGGTGTTCACAGATACGCAGTATTTT.

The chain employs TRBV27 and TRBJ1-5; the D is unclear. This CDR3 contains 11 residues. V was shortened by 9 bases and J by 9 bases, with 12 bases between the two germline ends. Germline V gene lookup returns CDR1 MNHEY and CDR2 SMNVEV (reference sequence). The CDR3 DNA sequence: TGTGCCAGTAAAACCCCCGGGCCCCAGCATTTT. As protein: CASKTPGPQHF.

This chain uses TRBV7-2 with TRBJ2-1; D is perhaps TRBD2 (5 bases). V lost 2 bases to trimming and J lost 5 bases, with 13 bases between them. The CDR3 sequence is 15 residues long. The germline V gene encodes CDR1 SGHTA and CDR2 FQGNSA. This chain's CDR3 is CASSLIPSWNNEQFF. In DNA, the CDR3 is TGTGCCAGCAGCTTAATCCCTAGCTGGAACAATGAGCAGTTCTTC.

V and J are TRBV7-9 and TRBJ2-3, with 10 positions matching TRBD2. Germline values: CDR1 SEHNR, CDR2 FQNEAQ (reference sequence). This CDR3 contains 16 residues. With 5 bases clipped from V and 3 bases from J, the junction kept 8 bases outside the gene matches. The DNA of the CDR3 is TGTGCCAGCAGCCCAAACGGACTAGCGGTTACAGATACGCAGTATTTT. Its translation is CASSPNGLAVTDTQYF. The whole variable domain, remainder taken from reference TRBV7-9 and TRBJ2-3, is DTGVSQNPRHKITKRGQNVTFRCDPISEHNRLYWYRQTLGQGPEFLTYFQNEAQLEKSRLLSDRFSAERPKGSFSTLEIQRTEQGDSAMYLCASSPNGLAVTDTQYFGPGTRLTVL.

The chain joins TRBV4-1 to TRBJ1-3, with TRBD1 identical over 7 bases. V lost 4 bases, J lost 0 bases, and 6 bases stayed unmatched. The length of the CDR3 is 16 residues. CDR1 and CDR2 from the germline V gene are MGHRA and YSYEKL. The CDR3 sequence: CASSRLTGSSGNTIYF. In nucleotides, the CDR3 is TGCGCCAGCAGCCGCCTGACAGGGAGCTCTGGAAACACCATATATTTT.